These 5 T cell receptor beta chains were all obtained from the same sample, sequenced in a study of cytomegalovirus exposure and HLA in healthy donors. 60 Vbeta and 13 Jbeta primers were used in PCR. The protocol was immunoSEQ multiplex PCR, while the TCRdb copy is restricted to in-frame clones and leaves out a portion. The profile shows tens of thousands of clones, 86% of them singletons. The material sequenced was PBMCs. These receptors were obtained from a man aged 25 to 40 in good health and CMV-seropositive.

V and J are TRBV5-1 and TRBJ2-1, with D possibly being TRBD2 (5 bases). This CDR3 has 16 amino acids. Germline values: CDR1 SGHRS, CDR2 YFSETQ. V lost 0 bases and J 8 bases, leaving 18 bases between the germline ends. CDR3 sequence (DNA): TGCGCCAGCAGCTTGGGGGGAACTAGTGTACTCGATGAGCAGTTCTTC. Translated: CASSLGGTSVLDEQFF.

A few counts support this clone. The rearrangement joins TRBV6-5 to TRBJ1-4; D is possibly TRBD1 (6 bases). Germline values: CDR1 MNHEY, CDR2 SVGAGI. The CDR3 consists of 14 residues. V shed 4 bases and J shed 7 bases, with 13 bases lying between them. This chain's CDR3 is CASSSRGPPEKLFF. The CDR3 bases are TGTGCCAGCAGTTCCAGGGGCCCCCCTGAAAAACTGTTTTTT.

DNA for the CDR3: TGCGCCAGCAGCCCGGACAACCCTATTAGCAATCAGCCCCAGCATTTT. As protein: CASSPDNPISNQPQHF. The chain joins TRBV4-1 to TRBJ1-5; D might be TRBD1 (5 bases). The CDR3 sequence is 16 residues long. Germline V gives CDR1 MGHRA, CDR2 YSYEKL. Trimming removed 4 bases from V and 0 bases from J, with 13 bases in between.

This chain links TRBV27 with TRBJ2-7; possibly TRBD2 for D (6 bases). Germline V lookup: CDR1 MNHEY, CDR2 SMNVEV (reference sequence). V was trimmed by 3 bases and J by 2 bases, leaving 29 bases between them. This CDR3 has 20 residues. DNA of the CDR3: TGTGCCAGCAGTTTGGTCTCACCTAGTATTGGGAGGCTAGCGCCCTACGAGCAGTACTTC. As protein: CASSLVSPSIGRLAPYEQYF.

V gene TRBV25-1 combines with J gene TRBJ1-1; D call uncertain. Between the trimmed V and J ends, which lost 7 bases and 1 base, there was a span of 4 bases. The CDR3 runs to 11 residues. Germline V CDR1 and CDR2: MGHDK, SYGVNS. CDR3 protein: CASMRNTEAFF. The CDR3 region has the DNA TGTGCCAGCATGCGGAACACTGAAGCTTTCTTT.